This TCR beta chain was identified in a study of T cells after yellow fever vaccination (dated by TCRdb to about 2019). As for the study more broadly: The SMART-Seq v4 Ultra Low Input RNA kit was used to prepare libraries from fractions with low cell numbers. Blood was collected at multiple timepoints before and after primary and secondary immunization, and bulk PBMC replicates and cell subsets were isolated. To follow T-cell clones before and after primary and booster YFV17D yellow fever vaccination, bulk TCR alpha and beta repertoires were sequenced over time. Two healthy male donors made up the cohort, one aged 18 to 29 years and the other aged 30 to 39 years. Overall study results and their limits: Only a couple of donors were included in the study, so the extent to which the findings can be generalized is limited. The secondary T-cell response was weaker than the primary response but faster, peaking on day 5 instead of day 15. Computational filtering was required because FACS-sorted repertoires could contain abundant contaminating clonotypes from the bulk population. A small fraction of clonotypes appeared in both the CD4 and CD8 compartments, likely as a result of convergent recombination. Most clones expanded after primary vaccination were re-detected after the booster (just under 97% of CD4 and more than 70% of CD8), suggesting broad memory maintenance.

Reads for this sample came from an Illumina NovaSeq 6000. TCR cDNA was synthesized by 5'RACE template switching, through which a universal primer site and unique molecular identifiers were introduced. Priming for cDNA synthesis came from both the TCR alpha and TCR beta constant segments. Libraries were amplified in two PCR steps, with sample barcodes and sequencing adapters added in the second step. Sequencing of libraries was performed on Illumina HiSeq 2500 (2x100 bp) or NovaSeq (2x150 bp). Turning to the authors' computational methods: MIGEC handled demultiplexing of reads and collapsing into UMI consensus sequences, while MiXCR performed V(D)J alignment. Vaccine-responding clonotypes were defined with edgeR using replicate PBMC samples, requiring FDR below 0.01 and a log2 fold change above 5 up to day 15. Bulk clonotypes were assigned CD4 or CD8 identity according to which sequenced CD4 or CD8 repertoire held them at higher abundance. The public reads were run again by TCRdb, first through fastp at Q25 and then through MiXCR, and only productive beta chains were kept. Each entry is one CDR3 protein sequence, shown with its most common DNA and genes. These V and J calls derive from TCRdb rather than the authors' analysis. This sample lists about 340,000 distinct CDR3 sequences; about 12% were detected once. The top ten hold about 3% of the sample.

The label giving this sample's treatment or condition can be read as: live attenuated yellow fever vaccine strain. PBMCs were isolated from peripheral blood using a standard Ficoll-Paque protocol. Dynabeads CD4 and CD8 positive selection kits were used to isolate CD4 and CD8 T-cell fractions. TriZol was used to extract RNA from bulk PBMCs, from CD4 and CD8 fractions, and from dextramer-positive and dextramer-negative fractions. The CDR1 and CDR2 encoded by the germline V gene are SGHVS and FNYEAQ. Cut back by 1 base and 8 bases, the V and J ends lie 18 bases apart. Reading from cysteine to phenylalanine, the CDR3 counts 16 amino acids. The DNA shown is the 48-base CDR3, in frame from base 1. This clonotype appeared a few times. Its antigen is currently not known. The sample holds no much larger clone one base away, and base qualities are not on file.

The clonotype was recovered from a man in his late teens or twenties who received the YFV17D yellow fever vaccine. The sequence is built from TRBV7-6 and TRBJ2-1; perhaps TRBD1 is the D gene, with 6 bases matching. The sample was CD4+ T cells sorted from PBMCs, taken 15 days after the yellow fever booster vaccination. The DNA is TGTGCCAGCAGCTTAGTAGAGGGGGAAGTCTTGGATGAGCAGTTCTTC. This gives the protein CASSLVEGEVLDEQFF. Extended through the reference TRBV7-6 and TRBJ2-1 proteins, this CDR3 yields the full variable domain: GAGVSQSPRYKVTKRGQDVALRCDPISGHVSLYWYRQALGQGPEFLTYFNYEAQQDKSGLPNDRFSAERPEGSISTLTIQRTEQRDSAMYRCASSLVEGEVLDEQFFGPGTRLTVL.